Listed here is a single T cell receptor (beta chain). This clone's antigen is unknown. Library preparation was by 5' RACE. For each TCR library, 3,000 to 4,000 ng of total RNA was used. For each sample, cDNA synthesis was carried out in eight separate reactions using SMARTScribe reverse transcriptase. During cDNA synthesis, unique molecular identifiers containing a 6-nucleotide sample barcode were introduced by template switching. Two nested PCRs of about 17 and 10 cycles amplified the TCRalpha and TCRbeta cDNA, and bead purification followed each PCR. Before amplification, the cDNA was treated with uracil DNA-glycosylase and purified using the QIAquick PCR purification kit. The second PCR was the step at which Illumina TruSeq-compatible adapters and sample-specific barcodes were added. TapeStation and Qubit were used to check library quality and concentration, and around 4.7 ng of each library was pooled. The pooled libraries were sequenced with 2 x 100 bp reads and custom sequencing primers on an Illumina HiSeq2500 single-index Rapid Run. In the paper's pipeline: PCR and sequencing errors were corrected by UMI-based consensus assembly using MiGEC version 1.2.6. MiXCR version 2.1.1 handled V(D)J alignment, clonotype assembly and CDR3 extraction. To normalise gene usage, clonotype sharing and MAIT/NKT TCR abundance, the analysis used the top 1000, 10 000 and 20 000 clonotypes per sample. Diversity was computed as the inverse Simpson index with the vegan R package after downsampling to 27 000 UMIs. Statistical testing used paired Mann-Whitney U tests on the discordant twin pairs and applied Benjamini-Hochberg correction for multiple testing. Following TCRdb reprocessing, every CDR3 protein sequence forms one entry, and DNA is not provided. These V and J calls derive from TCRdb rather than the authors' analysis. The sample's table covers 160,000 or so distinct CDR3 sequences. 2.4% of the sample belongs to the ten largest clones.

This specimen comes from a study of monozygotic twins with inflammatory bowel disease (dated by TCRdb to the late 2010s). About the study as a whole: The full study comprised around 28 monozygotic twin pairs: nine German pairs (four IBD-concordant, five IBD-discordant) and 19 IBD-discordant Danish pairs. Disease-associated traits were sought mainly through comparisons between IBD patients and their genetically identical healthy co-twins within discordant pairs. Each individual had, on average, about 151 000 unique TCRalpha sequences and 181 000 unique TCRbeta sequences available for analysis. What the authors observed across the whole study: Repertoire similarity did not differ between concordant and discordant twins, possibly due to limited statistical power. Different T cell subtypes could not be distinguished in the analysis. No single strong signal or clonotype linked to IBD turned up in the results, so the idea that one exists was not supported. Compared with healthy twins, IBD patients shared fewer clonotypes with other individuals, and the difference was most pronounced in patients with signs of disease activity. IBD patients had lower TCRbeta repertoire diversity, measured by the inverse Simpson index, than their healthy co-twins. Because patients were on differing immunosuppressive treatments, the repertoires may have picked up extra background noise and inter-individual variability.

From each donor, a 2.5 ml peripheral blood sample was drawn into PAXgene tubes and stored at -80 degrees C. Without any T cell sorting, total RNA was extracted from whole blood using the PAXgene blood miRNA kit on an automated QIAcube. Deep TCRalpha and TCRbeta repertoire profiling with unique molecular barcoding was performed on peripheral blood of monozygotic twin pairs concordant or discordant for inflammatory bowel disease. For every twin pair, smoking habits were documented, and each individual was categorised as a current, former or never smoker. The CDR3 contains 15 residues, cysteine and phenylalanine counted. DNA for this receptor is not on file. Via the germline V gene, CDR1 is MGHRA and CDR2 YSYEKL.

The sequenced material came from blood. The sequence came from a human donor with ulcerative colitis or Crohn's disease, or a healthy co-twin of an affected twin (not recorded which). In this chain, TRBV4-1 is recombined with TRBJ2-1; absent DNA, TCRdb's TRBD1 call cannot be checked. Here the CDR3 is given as CASNRAGVYDNEQFF.